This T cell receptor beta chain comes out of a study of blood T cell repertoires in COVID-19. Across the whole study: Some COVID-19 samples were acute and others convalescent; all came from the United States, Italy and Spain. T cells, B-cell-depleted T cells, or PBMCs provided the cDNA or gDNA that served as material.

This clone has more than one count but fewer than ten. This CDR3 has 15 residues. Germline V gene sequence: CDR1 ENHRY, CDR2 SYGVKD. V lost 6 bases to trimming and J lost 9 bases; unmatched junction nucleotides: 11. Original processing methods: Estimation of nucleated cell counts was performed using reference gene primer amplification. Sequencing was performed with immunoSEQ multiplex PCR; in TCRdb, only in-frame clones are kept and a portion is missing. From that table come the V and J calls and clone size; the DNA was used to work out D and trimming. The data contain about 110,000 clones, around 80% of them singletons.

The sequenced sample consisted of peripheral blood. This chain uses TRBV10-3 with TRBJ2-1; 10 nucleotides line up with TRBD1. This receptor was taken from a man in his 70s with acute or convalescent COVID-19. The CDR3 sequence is CAIRGQGRSGGEQFF. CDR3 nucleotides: TGTGCCATCAGGGGACAGGGGCGGTCTGGTGGTGAGCAGTTCTTC.